This paragraph reports one TCR beta chain. Its antigen is as yet unknown. The germline CDR1 and CDR2 sequences are MNHNS and SASEGT. With V trimmed by 4 bases and J by 1 base, 2 bases remained unmatched. CDR3 length: 15 residues. The data were obtained in a study of response to subunit inactivated influenza vaccine. Via MiXCR, TCRdb re-called the RT-PCR reads, giving one row per CDR3 protein. The profile shows about 500,000 distinct CDR3 sequences, about 17% of them singletons. Overall study findings and caveats: Each seasonal influenza vaccination recruits few new T cells, the authors suggested.

The genes are TRBV6-1 and TRBJ1-2; TRBD1 agrees at 11 bases. The receptor comes from a man aged 50-75 years who received an inactivated influenza vaccine. Sequenced here: CD4+ T cells sorted from PBMCs, sampled less than 25 months after vaccination. The DNA of the CDR3 is TGTGCCAGCAGTGGAGGGACAGGGGGTAACTATGGCTACACCTTC. It translates to CASSGGTGGNYGYTF.